These T cell receptor beta chains were read from a single sample in a study of T cells in Graves' hyperthyroidism and ophthalmopathy. TCRdb passed the multiplex PCR reads through MiXCR, listing each CDR3 protein once. The repertoire holds a few hundred thousand distinct CDR3 sequences, about 13% seen once, with 9.2% in the top ten. Specimen: blood. The source of these receptors is a woman between 18 and 29 years old with Graves' hyperthyroidism. The CDR3 runs from the conserved cysteine through the conserved F or W. A D gene is named only where the DNA matches it firmly. Not all rows give a size; the values are once, few, many and, for expanded clones, a class.

abundance: NA; j_gene: TRBJ2-5; d_gene: TRBD2; v_gene: TRBV20-1; CDR3nt: TGCAGTGCTCCGACTAGCGGGGGGCCCCGCCAAGAGACCCAGTACTTC; CDR3aa: CSAPTSGGPRQETQYF
abundance: many; j_gene: TRBJ2-1; d_gene: TRBD2; v_gene: TRBV28; CDR3nt: TGTGCCAGCAGTTCACCACTAGCGGGAGGGCCTGAGTTTGAGCAGTTCTTC; CDR3aa: CASSSPLAGGPEFEQFF
abundance: once; j_gene: TRBJ2-7; d_gene: TRBD2; v_gene: TRBV5-1; CDR3nt: TGCGCCAGCAGACCGGGACTAGCGGGCTCCTACGAGCAGTACTTC; CDR3aa: CASRPGLAGSYEQYF
abundance: NA; j_gene: TRBJ1-4; d_gene: NA; v_gene: TRBV6-1; CDR3nt: TGTGCCAGCAGAACGGGGTCGGTTGCGTTCGCAGAAAAACTGTTTTTT; CDR3aa: CASRTGSVAFAEKLFF
abundance: many; j_gene: TRBJ2-7; d_gene: NA; v_gene: TRBV3-1; CDR3nt: TGTGCCAGCAGCCATTTGGCGGGGATAGCCTACGAGCAGTACTTC; CDR3aa: CASSHLAGIAYEQYF
abundance: many; j_gene: TRBJ1-2; d_gene: NA; v_gene: TRBV20-1; CDR3nt: TGCAGTGCTAGCCACGGGGGTAAGGGCTACACCTTC; CDR3aa: CSASHGGKGYTF
abundance: many; j_gene: TRBJ2-2; d_gene: NA; v_gene: TRBV7-9; CDR3nt: TGTGCCAGCAGCTCACTGGACAGGAACACCGGGGAGCTGTTTTTT; CDR3aa: CASSSLDRNTGELFF
abundance: many; j_gene: TRBJ2-1; d_gene: TRBD1; v_gene: TRBV28; CDR3nt: TGTGCCAGCAGTTTGTCACAGGGGGCTCGGGACGAGCCTCGGGAGTCCTACAATGAGCAGTTCTTC; CDR3aa: CASSLSQGARDEPRESYNEQFF
abundance: many; j_gene: TRBJ1-4; d_gene: NA; v_gene: TRBV20-1; CDR3nt: TGCAGTGCTAGGGGGCTGGCAAACGAAAAACTGTTTTTT; CDR3aa: CSARGLANEKLFF
abundance: many; j_gene: TRBJ1-1; d_gene: NA; v_gene: TRBV28; CDR3nt: TGTGCCAGCAGTTCCCCTAGCATTGAGATGAACACTGAAGCTTTCTTT; CDR3aa: CASSSPSIEMNTEAFF
abundance: many; j_gene: TRBJ2-2; d_gene: NA; v_gene: TRBV6-2/TRBV6-3; CDR3nt: TGTGCCAGCAGTTCGCAGGTTGACACCGGGGAGCTGTTTTTT; CDR3aa: CASSSQVDTGELFF
abundance: many; j_gene: TRBJ2-4; d_gene: NA; v_gene: TRBV28; CDR3nt: TGTGCCAGCACCACGCCGAAGCGCCTACTAGCCAAAAACATTCAGTACTTC; CDR3aa: CASTTPKRLLAKNIQYF
abundance: many; j_gene: TRBJ1-5; d_gene: NA; v_gene: TRBV28; CDR3nt: TGTGCCATTAGCAATCAGCCCCAGCATTTT; CDR3aa: CAISNQPQHF
abundance: NA; j_gene: TRBJ2-7; d_gene: TRBD2; v_gene: TRBV28; CDR3nt: TGTGCCAGCAGACCAACTAGCGGCTACGAGCAGTACTTC; CDR3aa: CASRPTSGYEQYF
abundance: NA; j_gene: TRBJ2-1; d_gene: TRBD2; v_gene: TRBV5-5; CDR3nt: TGTGCCAGCAGCTTGGTCGGGACTAGTTCCTACAACTCCTACAATGAGCAGTTCTTC; CDR3aa: CASSLVGTSSYNSYNEQFF
abundance: many; j_gene: TRBJ1-1; d_gene: NA; v_gene: TRBV5-1; CDR3nt: TGCGCCAGCAGCTTCCAGGGGATCGGCACTGAAGCTTTCTTT; CDR3aa: CASSFQGIGTEAFF
abundance: few; j_gene: TRBJ1-2; d_gene: NA; v_gene: TRBV24-1; CDR3nt: TGTGCCACCAGTGATCCAGGGATGTACTATGGCTACACCTTC; CDR3aa: CATSDPGMYYGYTF
abundance: many; j_gene: TRBJ2-7; d_gene: TRBD1; v_gene: TRBV9; CDR3nt: TGTGCCAGCAGCGTGGGGACAGCGCCCGGGGACGAGCAGTACTTC; CDR3aa: CASSVGTAPGDEQYF
abundance: few; j_gene: TRBJ2-7; d_gene: NA; v_gene: TRBV18; CDR3nt: TGTGCCAGCTCAGGGTCACTAGGGTACGAGCAGTACTTC; CDR3aa: CASSGSLGYEQYF
abundance: NA; j_gene: TRBJ2-5; d_gene: TRBD2; v_gene: TRBV3-1; CDR3nt: TGTGCCAGCAGCCAACTGGCGGGGGGACGTAATTTTTTAGAGACCCAGTACTTC; CDR3aa: CASSQLAGGRNFLETQYF
abundance: NA; j_gene: TRBJ2-7; d_gene: NA; v_gene: TRBV15; CDR3nt: TGTGCCACCAGCAGGGACCAATACAATGAGCAGTACTTC; CDR3aa: CATSRDQYNEQYF
abundance: few; j_gene: TRBJ2-2; d_gene: NA; v_gene: TRBV19; CDR3nt: TGTGCCAGTAGTATCGGAGCGGGCGCGAACACCGGGGAGCTGTTTTTT; CDR3aa: CASSIGAGANTGELFF
abundance: many; j_gene: TRBJ2-7; d_gene: NA; v_gene: TRBV27; CDR3nt: TGTGCCAGCAGTTTATTACGTGGCTACGAGCAGTACTTC; CDR3aa: CASSLLRGYEQYF
abundance: medium-sized; j_gene: TRBJ1-1; d_gene: NA; v_gene: TRBV6-5; CDR3nt: TGTGCCAGCAGTTACTCGACGGGAATGAACACTGAAGCTTTCTTT; CDR3aa: CASSYSTGMNTEAFF
abundance: NA; j_gene: TRBJ2-2; d_gene: TRBD2; v_gene: TRBV6-1; CDR3nt: TGTGCCAGCAGCGCTAGCGGACCGGTACCCGGGGAGCTGTTTTTT; CDR3aa: CASSASGPVPGELFF
abundance: many; j_gene: TRBJ2-1; d_gene: NA; v_gene: TRBV28; CDR3nt: TGTGCCAGCAGTTTTGGTTTGGGGCGGGGTGCTTACAATGAGCAGTTCTTC; CDR3aa: CASSFGLGRGAYNEQFF
abundance: NA; j_gene: TRBJ2-4; d_gene: TRBD2; v_gene: TRBV27; CDR3nt: TGTGCCAGCAGTCCGGGACTAGCGGGAGGGAACATTCAGTACTTC; CDR3aa: CASSPGLAGGNIQYF
abundance: NA; j_gene: TRBJ1-4; d_gene: NA; v_gene: TRBV5-6; CDR3nt: TGTGCCAGCAGCTCACAACTTGAAAAACTGTTTTTT; CDR3aa: CASSSQLEKLFF
abundance: many; j_gene: TRBJ2-5; d_gene: NA; v_gene: TRBV6-2/TRBV6-3; CDR3nt: TGTGCCAGCAGTTACCAGGGGGGCTACAAAGAGACCCAGTACTTC; CDR3aa: CASSYQGGYKETQYF
abundance: few; j_gene: TRBJ2-5; d_gene: TRBD2; v_gene: TRBV4-2; CDR3nt: TGTGCCAGCTCATTAGGGCTAGCGGCTGAAGAGACCCAGTACTTC; CDR3aa: CASSLGLAAEETQYF
abundance: many; j_gene: TRBJ1-4; d_gene: NA; v_gene: TRBV7-9; CDR3nt: TGTGCCAGCAGCTTATACGAAAAACTGTTTTTT; CDR3aa: CASSLYEKLFF
abundance: many; j_gene: TRBJ1-3; d_gene: NA; v_gene: TRBV10-1; CDR3nt: TGCGCCAGCAGTGAGTCGGGGATGGGAAACACCATATATTTT; CDR3aa: CASSESGMGNTIYF
abundance: many; j_gene: TRBJ1-1; d_gene: NA; v_gene: TRBV18; CDR3nt: TGTGCCAGCTCCCCCGACAGGCTTACGACTGAAGCTTTCTTT; CDR3aa: CASSPDRLTTEAFF
abundance: many; j_gene: TRBJ1-1; d_gene: NA; v_gene: TRBV5-1; CDR3nt: TGCGCCAGCAGCCCGGGGGCTGTGAACACTGAAGCTTTCTTT; CDR3aa: CASSPGAVNTEAFF
abundance: NA; j_gene: TRBJ2-2; d_gene: TRBD1; v_gene: TRBV7-9; CDR3nt: TGTGCCAGCAGCTTACCAGGGGGCGGGAACACCGGGGAGCTGTTTTTT; CDR3aa: CASSLPGGGNTGELFF
abundance: many; j_gene: TRBJ2-5; d_gene: TRBD2; v_gene: TRBV7-2; CDR3nt: TGTGCCAGCAGCTCCATAGCGGGAGAGGAGACCCAGTACTTC; CDR3aa: CASSSIAGEETQYF
abundance: many; j_gene: TRBJ2-7; d_gene: NA; v_gene: TRBV7-9; CDR3nt: TGTGCCAGCAGCGAGGAGACTAGCTCCTACGAGCAGTACTTC; CDR3aa: CASSEETSSYEQYF
abundance: few; j_gene: TRBJ2-1; d_gene: NA; v_gene: TRBV4-3; CDR3nt: TGCGCCAGCAGCCAAGGAAGTGGAAACTCCTACAATGAGCAGTTCTTC; CDR3aa: CASSQGSGNSYNEQFF
abundance: NA; j_gene: TRBJ2-1; d_gene: TRBD2; v_gene: TRBV7-3; CDR3nt: TGTGCCAGCAGCAACCAGACTAGCGGGAGTGGGGATGAGCAGTTCTTC; CDR3aa: CASSNQTSGSGDEQFF
abundance: many; j_gene: TRBJ1-1; d_gene: NA; v_gene: TRBV5-6; CDR3nt: TGTGCCAGCAGCTTGGTACAGCTGGACACTGAAGCTTTCTTT; CDR3aa: CASSLVQLDTEAFF
abundance: NA; j_gene: TRBJ1-4; d_gene: TRBD1; v_gene: TRBV28; CDR3nt: TGTGCCAGCAGTCCACAGGGGATCCCCGGTCAACTGTTTTTT; CDR3aa: CASSPQGIPGQLFF
abundance: few; j_gene: TRBJ1-5; d_gene: NA; v_gene: TRBV20-1; CDR3nt: TGCAGTGCTAGCGGGGGGGATCGACAGCCCCAGCATTTT; CDR3aa: CSASGGDRQPQHF
abundance: few; j_gene: TRBJ2-2; d_gene: TRBD2; v_gene: TRBV9; CDR3nt: TGTGCCAGCAGCGTGAGCGGGAGGGACACCGGGGAGCTGTTTTTT; CDR3aa: CASSVSGRDTGELFF
abundance: many; j_gene: TRBJ2-5; d_gene: NA; v_gene: TRBV11-2; CDR3nt: TGTGCCAGCAGCTTAGGGGTGACACAGGATAAGTACTTC; CDR3aa: CASSLGVTQDKYF
abundance: few; j_gene: TRBJ1-5; d_gene: TRBD1; v_gene: TRBV20-1; CDR3nt: TGCAGTGTTTTAGGGGGCAAACAGCCCCAGCATTTT; CDR3aa: CSVLGGKQPQHF
abundance: many; j_gene: TRBJ2-1; d_gene: TRBD2; v_gene: TRBV20-1; CDR3nt: TGCAGTGCGGGATTCGCGGGAGGTGCCTACAATGAGCAGTTCTTC; CDR3aa: CSAGFAGGAYNEQFF
abundance: many; j_gene: TRBJ1-3; d_gene: NA; v_gene: TRBV13; CDR3nt: TGTGCCAGCAGCTTAGAAGGGCCCGGAAACACCATATATTTT; CDR3aa: CASSLEGPGNTIYF
abundance: NA; j_gene: TRBJ2-2; d_gene: NA; v_gene: TRBV7-9; CDR3nt: TGTGCCAGCAGCTCGGGAAGCGGGTTTGGCGGGGAGCTGTTTTTT; CDR3aa: CASSSGSGFGGELFF
abundance: many; j_gene: TRBJ1-5; d_gene: NA; v_gene: TRBV19; CDR3nt: TGTGCCAGTAGTCTCCGGACAGCCGATCAGCCCCAGCATTTT; CDR3aa: CASSLRTADQPQHF
abundance: many; j_gene: TRBJ2-1; d_gene: TRBD1; v_gene: TRBV13; CDR3nt: TGTGCCAGCAGCTTGAACACAGGGGGAGTTCTCAGTGAGCAGTTCTTC; CDR3aa: CASSLNTGGVLSEQFF
abundance: many; j_gene: TRBJ1-2; d_gene: NA; v_gene: TRBV20-1; CDR3nt: TGCAGTGCCCACTGGGAGGCCCCGCGGGGCTACACCTTC; CDR3aa: CSAHWEAPRGYTF
abundance: NA; j_gene: TRBJ2-4; d_gene: NA; v_gene: TRBV4-2; CDR3nt: TGTGCCAGCCGGGACGGGGGTTCCAAAAACATTCAGTACTTC; CDR3aa: CASRDGGSKNIQYF
abundance: many; j_gene: TRBJ2-5; d_gene: NA; v_gene: TRBV11-1; CDR3nt: TGTGCCAGCAGCTTAGGACCGAAGCAAGAGACCCAGTACTTC; CDR3aa: CASSLGPKQETQYF